Below are 17 T cell receptor beta chains sequenced from a single sample in a study of cytomegalovirus exposure and HLA in healthy donors (dated by TCRdb to the late 2010s). To prepare the library, the immunoSEQ multiplex PCR assay was applied. For the multiplex PCR, a mixture combining 60 forward primers for TCR Vbeta segments and 13 reverse primers for TCR Jbeta segments was used. Imported from immuneACCESS, the table was reduced by TCRdb to in-frame sequences with V and J called. These copies leave out some clones; in studies compared against another copy, an unresolved V gene accounts for under half, and the cause of the remainder is not known. The sample table holds 180,000 or so clones, of which around 80% were seen once. The leading ten clones occupy around 3.4% of the sample. The sample was PBMCs. The receptors come from a woman aged 55-69 years in good health and CMV-seropositive.

In its sample, this clone was seen once. The rearrangement joins TRBV7-8 to TRBJ2-7, with D perhaps TRBD2 (6 bases). Per the germline V gene, CDR1 is SGHVS and CDR2 is FQNEAQ. The CDR3 has 16 residues. The V and J ends lost 3 bases and 2 bases respectively, with 17 bases between them. CDR3 nucleotide sequence: TGTGCCAGCAGCTTTGCGGGACCGGGAGAGGCCTACGAGCAGTACTTC. Its translation: CASSFAGPGEAYEQYF.

J is TRBJ1-2 and V is TRBV28; 9 bases are a match to TRBD1. J gave up 4 bases and V 6 bases, and 0 bases lay outside the gene matches. This CDR3 spans 12 amino acids. Germline V lookup: CDR1 MDHEN, CDR2 SYDVKM. The CDR3 coding sequence is TGTGCCAGCAGGGACAGGGGCTATGGCTACACCTTC. Its translation: CASRDRGYGYTF.

Points on this clone: Mismatch with germline at one junction end may stem from a read error. This chain links TRBV7-8 with TRBJ2-2; TRBD1 aligns across 10 bases. This CDR3 contains 15 residues. Germline assignment: CDR1 SGHVS and CDR2 FQNEAQ. The CDR3: CAGSFRQGATGELFF. In DNA form, the CDR3 reads TGTGCCGGCAGCTTTCGACAGGGGGCAACTGGGGAGCTGTTTTTT.

This chain links TRBV9 with TRBJ2-5; a possible D gene is TRBD2 (6 bases). Germline CDR1 and CDR2: SGDLS and YYNGEE. The CDR3 is 17 residues long. V was shortened by 0 bases and J by 4 bases, with 19 bases between the two germline ends. The CDR3 DNA sequence: TGTGCCAGCAGCGTAGGGGAGCGTCGGGGTAGCGGAGAGACCCAGTACTTC. Translation: CASSVGERRGSGETQYF.

This rearrangement joins TRBV30 to TRBJ2-3; tentative D call: TRBD2 (7 bases). Germline CDR1 reads GTSNPN; CDR2 reads SVGIG (reference sequence). Deletions cut 3 bases from V and 3 bases from J, with 19 bases between. The CDR3 is made up of 16 amino acids. The CDR3 DNA is TGTGCCTGGAGAACAACGGGAGGCAGGGGAACAGATACGCAGTATTTT. Amino acids: CAWRTTGGRGTDTQYF.

The chain recombines TRBV19 with TRBJ2-3; D call uncertain. The CDR3 is 14 amino acids. Germline assignment: CDR1 LNHDA and CDR2 SQIVND (reference sequence). With 6 bases removed from V and 2 bases from J, the gap between germline ends came to 12 bases. The CDR3 DNA is TGTGCCAGTAGGACCGCAGGAAACACAGATACGCAGTATTTT. Its translation: CASRTAGNTDTQYF.

The DNA of the CDR3 is TGTGCCAGCAGCCCTAGACAGGGGGCACACACCATATATTTT. Protein product: CASSPRQGAHTIYF. The genes are TRBV9 and TRBJ1-3; 10 nucleotides align to TRBD1. The CDR3 spans 14 residues. The V gene end was trimmed by 4 bases and the J gene end by 8 bases; junction bases not matched to a gene: 6. Germline V gene sequence: CDR1 SGDLS, CDR2 YYNGEE.

This clone has just a few counts. This sequence joins TRBV19 and TRBJ2-7; 10 bases map to TRBD1. Germline lookup yields CDR1 LNHDA and CDR2 SQIVND (reference sequence). There are 15 residues in the CDR3. V was pared by 3 bases and J by 4 bases, with 6 bases of the junction left unmatched. The CDR3 region is CASSIQRTGGYEQYF. The CDR3 nucleotides read TGTGCCAGTAGTATTCAAAGGACAGGGGGTTACGAGCAGTACTTC.

The rearrangement links TRBV19 to TRBJ1-1; D ambiguous. In germline, CDR1 is LNHDA, CDR2 SQIVND (reference sequence). CDR3 length: 12 amino acids. V was pared by 3 bases and J by 1 base, with 3 bases between. The CDR3 nucleotides read TGTGCCAGTAGTATCGGGAACACTGAAGCTTTCTTT. It yields the protein CASSIGNTEAFF.

In its sample, this clone was seen a few times. This sequence joins TRBV5-1 and TRBJ2-1; TRBD2 is a possible D gene (5 bases). Germline V CDR1 and CDR2: SGHRS, YFSETQ. Trimming removed 4 bases from V and 10 bases from J, with 21 bases in between. CDR3 length: 15 amino acids. CDR3 sequence (DNA): TGCGCCAGCAGCCCCGCCCTAGCTGGCCAGGCGGAGCAGTTCTTC. Residues: CASSPALAGQAEQFF.

This clone has a handful of counts. Here the CDR3 DNA reads TGTGCCAGTAGTACCCGACCTCCAGGGTATCAGCCCCAGCATTTT. Translated: CASSTRPPGYQPQHF. The rearrangement links TRBV19 to TRBJ1-5; tentative D call: TRBD1 (5 bases). Deletions cut 4 bases from V and 5 bases from J, with 15 bases between. This CDR3 spans 15 amino acids. CDR1 is LNHDA and CDR2 is SQIVND in the germline V gene (reference sequence). The whole variable domain, filled in from reference TRBV19 and TRBJ1-5, reads DGGITQSPKYLFRKEGQNVTLSCEQNLNHDAMYWYRQDPGQGLRLIYYSQIVNDFQKGDIAEGYSVSREKKESFPLTVTSAQKNPTAFYLCASSTRPPGYQPQHFGDGTRLSIL.

The chain is built from TRBV7-6 and TRBJ2-2; D perhaps matches TRBD2 (7 bases). Germline V gene sequence: CDR1 SGHVS, CDR2 FNYEAQ. The CDR3 runs 16 residues. V gave up 1 base and J gave up 1 base, with 10 bases separating them. Here the CDR3 DNA reads TGTGCCAGCAGCTTAGGGGGGGGACAGAACACCGGGGAGCTGTTTTTT. It yields the protein CASSLGGGQNTGELFF.

This clone was detected only a few times. The chain uses TRBV10-3 and TRBJ2-7, with 14 bases lining up with TRBD2. The CDR3 consists of 15 residues. Germline V gene sequence: CDR1 ENHRY, CDR2 SYGVKD. J gave up 8 bases and V 6 bases, and 9 bases lay outside the gene matches. DNA of the CDR3: TGTGCCATCAGCAACGGACTAGCGGGAGGAGGCAAGCAGTACTTC. It is translated as CAISNGLAGGGKQYF.

This chain joins TRBV5-1 and TRBJ2-7; possible D gene TRBD2, 5 bases. There are 14 residues in the CDR3. The V gene's germline CDR1 is SGHRS and CDR2 YFSETQ. V lost 4 bases, J lost 1 base, and 12 bases lay in between. CDR3 nucleotides: TGCGCCAGCAGCACCGGTAGCGTTTCCTACGAGCAGTACTTC. Protein sequence: CASSTGSVSYEQYF.

This clone was seen a handful of times. The gene calls are TRBV29-1 and TRBJ2-2; D might be TRBD2 (6 bases). With 6 bases removed from V and 1 base from J, the gap between germline ends came to 12 bases. Germline V gene lookup returns CDR1 SQVTM and CDR2 ANQGSEA. The CDR3 is 14 amino acids. The CDR3 loop reads CSVAGTLNTGELFF. In nucleotides, the CDR3 is TGCAGCGTCGCCGGGACTTTGAACACCGGGGAGCTGTTTTTT.

This chain's CDR3 is CASSQEGTSNQPQHF. The CDR3 DNA is TGTGCCAGCAGCCAAGAAGGGACAAGCAATCAGCCCCAGCATTTT. This sequence joins TRBV4-2 and TRBJ1-5; TRBD1 is a possible D gene (6 bases). The CDR3 spans 15 residues. CDR1 is LGHNA and CDR2 is YNFKEQ in the germline V gene. Trimming took 0 bases from V and 1 from J, leaving 7 bases between them.

In this sample, this clone turned up a few times. The chain combines TRBV19 with TRBJ2-7, with a tentative D call TRBD1 (6 bases). The ends were cut back, 6 bases at V and 6 bases at J, with 18 bases in the middle. The CDR3 spans 14 residues. Germline-derived CDR1 and CDR2 are LNHDA and SQIVND (reference sequence). The CDR3 DNA sequence: TGTGCCAGTAGAAGGACAGCTGTAGATTCCGAGCAGTACTTC. Amino acid sequence: CASRRTAVDSEQYF. Based on the CDR3 plus reference TRBV19 and TRBJ2-7, the full variable domain is DGGITQSPKYLFRKEGQNVTLSCEQNLNHDAMYWYRQDPGQGLRLIYYSQIVNDFQKGDIAEGYSVSREKKESFPLTVTSAQKNPTAFYLCASRRTAVDSEQYFGPGTRLTVT.